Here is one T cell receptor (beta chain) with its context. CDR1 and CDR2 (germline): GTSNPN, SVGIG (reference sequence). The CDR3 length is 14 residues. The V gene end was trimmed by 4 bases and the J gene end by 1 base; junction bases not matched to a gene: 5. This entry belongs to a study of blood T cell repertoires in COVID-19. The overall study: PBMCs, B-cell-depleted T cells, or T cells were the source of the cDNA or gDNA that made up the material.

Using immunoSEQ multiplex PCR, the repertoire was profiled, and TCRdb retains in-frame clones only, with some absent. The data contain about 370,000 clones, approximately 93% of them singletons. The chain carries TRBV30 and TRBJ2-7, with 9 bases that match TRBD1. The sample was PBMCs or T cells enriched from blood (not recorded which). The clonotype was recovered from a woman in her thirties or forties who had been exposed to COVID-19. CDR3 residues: CAWKRGQGSYEQYF. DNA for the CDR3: TGTGCCTGGAAAAGGGGACAGGGTTCCTACGAGCAGTACTTC.